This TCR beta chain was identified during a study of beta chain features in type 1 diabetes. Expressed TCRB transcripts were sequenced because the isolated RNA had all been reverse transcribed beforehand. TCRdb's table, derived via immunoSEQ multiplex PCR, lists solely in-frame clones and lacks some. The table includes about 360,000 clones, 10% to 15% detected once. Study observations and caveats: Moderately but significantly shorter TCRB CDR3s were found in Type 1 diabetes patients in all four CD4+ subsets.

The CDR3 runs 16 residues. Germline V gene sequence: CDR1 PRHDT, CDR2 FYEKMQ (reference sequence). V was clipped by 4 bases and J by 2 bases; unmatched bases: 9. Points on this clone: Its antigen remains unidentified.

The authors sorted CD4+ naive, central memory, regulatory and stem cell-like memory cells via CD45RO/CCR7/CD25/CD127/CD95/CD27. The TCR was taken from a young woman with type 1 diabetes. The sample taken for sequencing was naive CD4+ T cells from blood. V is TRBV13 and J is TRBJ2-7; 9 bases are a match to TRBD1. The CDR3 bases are TGTGCCAGCAGCTATAAACCGGGACAGGGAACCTACGAGCAGTACTTC. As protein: CASSYKPGQGTYEQYF.